This TCR beta chain was obtained from a study of blood T cells in healthy people across ages. Researchers report isolating at least 6.5 million PBMCs per sample. Each sample provided at least 6 micrograms of extracted total RNA. Primers used in a second PCR of about 7 to 11 cycles were a sample-barcoded 5' primer and a J-beta primer mix. One entry per CDR3 protein results from TCRdb running MiXCR on the 5' RACE reads. The sample holds about 780,000 distinct CDR3 sequences, roughly 46% seen once. For this clonotype: Its antigen is currently unknown.

The CDR3 loop spans 12 amino acids. The V and J ends lost 4 bases and 4 bases respectively, with 10 bases between them. CDR1 and CDR2 (germline): SQVTM, ANQGSEA. Notes on the study in general: PBMCs that were unsorted prevented a conclusive naive versus antigen-experienced comparison.

Sequencing input: blood. The sequence came from an elderly man in good health. This chain uses TRBV29-1 with TRBJ2-5; the D gene is possibly TRBD2 (6 bases). The CDR3 loop is CSVARRGETQYF. CDR3 DNA sequence: TGCAGCGTTGCCAGGAGGGGAGAGACCCAGTACTTC.